This T cell receptor (beta chain) derives from a study of tumor and adjacent non-tumor tissue in lung cancer. Study as a whole: Each sample yielded around 4 million productive TCRbeta reads on average.

Study results and limitations: Significantly higher TCR diversity was found in tumor than normal lung.

Concerning this clonotype itself: Its specificity is not known. This may be a read error, as it is one base from a much larger clone.

TCRbeta libraries were built with three rounds of nested PCR, modified from ARM-PCR. Each CDR3 protein is one row after TCRdb ran MiXCR on the multiplex PCR reads. The table has over 100,000 distinct CDR3 sequences, 50% to 70% seen once; the top ten hold roughly 19%. The template was RNA from unsorted bulk tissue. More than 3 cm separated this lung sample from the edge of the tumor. Material: distant non-tumor lung tissue. The origin of this receptor is a man aged 55 to 70 with non-small cell lung cancer.

The CDR3 DNA is TGCAGTGCTGAAACAGCCAGCTCCTACGAGCGGTACTTC. It is translated as CSAETASSYERYF. The J gene is TRBJ2-7, the V gene TRBV20-1, with D hard to call. This CDR3 contains 13 residues. Germline loops: CDR1 DFQATT, CDR2 SNEGSKA (reference sequence).